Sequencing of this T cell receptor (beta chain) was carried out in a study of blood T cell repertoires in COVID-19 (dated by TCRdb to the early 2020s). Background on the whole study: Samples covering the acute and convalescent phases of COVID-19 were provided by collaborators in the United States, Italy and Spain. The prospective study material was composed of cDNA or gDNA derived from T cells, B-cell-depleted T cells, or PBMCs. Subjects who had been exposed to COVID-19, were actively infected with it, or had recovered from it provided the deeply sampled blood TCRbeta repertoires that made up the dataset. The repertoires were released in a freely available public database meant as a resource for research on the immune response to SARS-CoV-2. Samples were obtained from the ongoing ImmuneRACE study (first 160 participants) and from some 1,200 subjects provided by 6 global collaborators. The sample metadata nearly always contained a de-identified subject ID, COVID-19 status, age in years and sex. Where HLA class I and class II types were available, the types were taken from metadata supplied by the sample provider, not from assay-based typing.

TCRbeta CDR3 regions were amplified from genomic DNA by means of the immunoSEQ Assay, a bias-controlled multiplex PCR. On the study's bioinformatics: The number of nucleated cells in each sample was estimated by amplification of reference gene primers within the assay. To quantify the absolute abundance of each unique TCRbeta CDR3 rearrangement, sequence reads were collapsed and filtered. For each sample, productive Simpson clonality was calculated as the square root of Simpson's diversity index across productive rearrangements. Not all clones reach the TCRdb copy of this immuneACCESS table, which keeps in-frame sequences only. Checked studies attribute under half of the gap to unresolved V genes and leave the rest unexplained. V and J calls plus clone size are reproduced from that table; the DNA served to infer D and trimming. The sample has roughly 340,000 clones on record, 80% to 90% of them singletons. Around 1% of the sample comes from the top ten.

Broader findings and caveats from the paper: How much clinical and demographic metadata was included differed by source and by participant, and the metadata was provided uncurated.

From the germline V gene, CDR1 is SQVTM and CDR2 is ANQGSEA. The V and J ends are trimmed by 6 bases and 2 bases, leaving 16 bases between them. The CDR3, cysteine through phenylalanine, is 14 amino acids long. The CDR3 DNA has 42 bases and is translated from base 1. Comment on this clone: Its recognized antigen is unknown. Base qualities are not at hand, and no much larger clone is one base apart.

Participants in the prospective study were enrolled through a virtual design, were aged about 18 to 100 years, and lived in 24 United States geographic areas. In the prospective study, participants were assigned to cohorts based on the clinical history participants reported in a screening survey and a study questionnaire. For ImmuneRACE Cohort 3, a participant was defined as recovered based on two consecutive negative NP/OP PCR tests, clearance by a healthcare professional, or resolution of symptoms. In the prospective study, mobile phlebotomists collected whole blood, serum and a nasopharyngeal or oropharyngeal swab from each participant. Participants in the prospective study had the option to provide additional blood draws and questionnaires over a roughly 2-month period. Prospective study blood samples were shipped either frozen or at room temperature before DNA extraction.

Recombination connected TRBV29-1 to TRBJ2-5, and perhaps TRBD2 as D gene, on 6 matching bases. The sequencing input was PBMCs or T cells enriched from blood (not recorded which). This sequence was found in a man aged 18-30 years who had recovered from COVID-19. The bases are TGCAGCGTCGATGGAGGGGCCTCACAAGAGACCCAGTACTTC. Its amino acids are CSVDGGASQETQYF.